One and the same sample provided the 19 T cell receptor beta chains below, sequenced in a study of CD4 T cells in relation to SARS-CoV-2 and coronaviruses. The method was immunoSEQ multiplex PCR; TCRdb's version includes in-frame clones alone and lacks a portion of them. The table includes some 65,000 clones, around 87% detected once. The unexposed donors gave CD4+ T cells in about 2011-2018, prior to COVID-19. The specimen was memory CD4+ T cells from PBMCs. These receptors were taken from a human donor in good health.

The J gene is TRBJ2-2, the V gene TRBV27; tentatively, D is TRBD2 (6 bases). Trimming pared 6 bases from V and 6 bases from J, leaving 20 bases between. Germline V gene sequence: CDR1 MNHEY, CDR2 SMNVEV (reference sequence). There are 16 residues in the CDR3. The DNA for the CDR3 is TGTGCCAGCAGCCCCACGGGACGGAGGGCCCCCGGGGAGCTGTTTTTT. Translated, it gives CASSPTGRRAPGELFF.

This chain uses TRBV5-6 with TRBJ1-2; TRBD1 matches 7 bases. Germline CDR1 SGHDT, CDR2 YYEEEE. CDR3 length: 19 amino acids. Trimming at V came to 3 bases and at J to 4 bases, leaving 21 bases not matched to a gene. CDR3 coding DNA: TGTGCCAGCAGCTCGCTCTCAGGACAGGCGCTTCATTTTTTCTATGGCTACACCTTC. The encoded protein is CASSSLSGQALHFFYGYTF. Full variable domain (outside the CDR3, taken from reference TRBV5-6 and TRBJ1-2): DAGVTQSPTHLIKTRGQQVTLRCSPKSGHDTVSWYQQALGQGPQFIFQYYEEEERQRGNFPDRFSGHQFPNYSSELNVNALLLGDSALYLCASSSLSGQALHFFYGYTFGSGTRLTVV.

This clone was seen only once. The CDR3 DNA reads as TGTGCCAGCAGCGTAGCACAGGGGCTCGGTTCACCCCTCCACTTT. Translated, it gives CASSVAQGLGSPLHF. The chain links TRBV9 to TRBJ1-6; 7 nucleotides line up with TRBD1. The V gene's germline CDR1 is SGDLS and CDR2 YYNGEE. The CDR3 loop spans 15 amino acids. The J segment lost 9 bases and the V segment lost 0 bases, leaving 6 bases of the junction unmatched.

The V gene is TRBV28, the J gene TRBJ1-2; D remains ambiguous. Trimming left V 3 bases short and J 3 bases short, with 5 bases between. This CDR3 is 12 amino acids long. Germline V lookup: CDR1 MDHEN, CDR2 SYDVKM. The CDR3 coding sequence is TGTGCCAGCAGTTTCCAGGACTATGGCTACACCTTC. Amino acid sequence: CASSFQDYGYTF.

V and J are TRBV6-1 and TRBJ1-2, with unresolved D. Looked up from germline, CDR1 is MNHNS and CDR2 is SASEGT. CDR3 length: 13 amino acids. V was shortened by 3 bases and J by 3 bases, with 8 bases between the two germline ends. The CDR3 is CASSEGGHYGYTF. The CDR3 DNA reads TGTGCCAGCAGTGAGGGAGGGCACTATGGCTACACCTTC.

This rearrangement joins TRBV10-3 to TRBJ1-2; tentative D call: TRBD1 (5 bases). The germline CDR1 and CDR2 sequences are ENHRY and SYGVKD. The CDR3 spans 16 residues. Trimming took off 6 bases at V and 8 bases at J, with 25 bases between the two ends. The CDR3 is CAIRDDIGGSGGGYTF. Written as DNA, the CDR3 is TGTGCCATCAGGGACGACATTGGAGGGTCCGGGGGAGGCTACACCTTC.

J is TRBJ1-1 and V is TRBV4-1, with D unresolved. Germline loops: CDR1 MGHRA, CDR2 YSYEKL. The CDR3 has 15 amino acids. V shed 0 bases and J shed 5 bases, with 13 bases lying between them. The CDR3 coding sequence is TGCGCCAGCAGCCAAGAAGTGGCGGCGGGAACTGAAGCTTTCTTT. As protein: CASSQEVAAGTEAFF.

This clone was counted once. CDR3 DNA sequence: TGTGCCAGCAGCCCCGGGGGGTACCGAGGACAAGAGACCCAGTACTTC. This translates into CASSPGGYRGQETQYF. The chain has TRBV11-2 and TRBJ2-5; 7 bases agree with TRBD2. Germline V gives CDR1 SGHAT, CDR2 FQNNGV. Trimming removed 5 bases from V and 2 bases from J; junction bases left unmatched: 11. The CDR3 spans 16 residues.

This chain links TRBV29-1 with TRBJ2-5; TRBD2 agrees at 7 bases. Germline CDR1 reads SQVTM; CDR2 reads ANQGSEA. CDR3 length equals 13 residues. V lost 7 bases, J lost 5 bases, and 10 bases stayed unmatched. The CDR3 sequence: CSGQDREEETQYF. CDR3 bases: TGCAGCGGGCAAGACCGGGAGGAGGAGACCCAGTACTTC.

This clone was seen a few times. V usage is TRBV7-2 and J usage is TRBJ2-1; possible D gene TRBD1, 6 bases. V lost 5 bases and J lost 8, with 16 bases in between. The CDR3 sequence is 14 residues long. Germline CDR1 SGHTA, CDR2 FQGNSA. The CDR3 loop reads CASSVQGFGDEQFF. The CDR3 coding sequence is TGTGCCAGCAGCGTTCAGGGGTTCGGCGATGAGCAGTTCTTC.

The chain uses TRBV5-1 and TRBJ2-1; TRBD1 might be the D (6 bases). The V end lost 4 bases, the J end lost 4 bases, and 12 bases lay between the germline ends. This CDR3 is 14 amino acids long. CDR1 is SGHRS and CDR2 is YFSETQ in the germline V gene. CDR3 sequence reads: CASSAGERYNEQFF. For the CDR3, the DNA is TGCGCCAGCAGCGCAGGGGAACGGTACAATGAGCAGTTCTTC. The full variable domain, completed using reference TRBV5-1 and TRBJ2-1, is KAGVTQTPRYLIKTRGQQVTLSCSPISGHRSVSWYQQTPGQGLQFLFEYFSETQRNKGNFPGRFSGRQFSNSRSEMNVSTLELGDSALYLCASSAGERYNEQFFGPGTRLTVL.

For this clone: The identical CDR3 is also encoded by other nucleotide sequences in the sample. The genes are TRBV27 and TRBJ1-6; D not resolved. Trimming removed 11 bases from V and 3 bases from J, with 8 bases in between. Germline V lookup: CDR1 MNHEY, CDR2 SMNVEV (reference sequence). This CDR3 is built from 12 residues. The CDR3 nucleotides read TGTGCCTCGTCCCTCTATAATTCACCCCTCCACTTT. Translated: CASSLYNSPLHF.

V usage is TRBV30 and J usage is TRBJ2-3; D gene unclear. The CDR3 contains 16 residues. Germline V CDR1 and CDR2: GTSNPN, SVGIG (reference sequence). Trimming took 1 base from V and 4 from J, leaving 18 bases between them. In DNA form, the CDR3 reads TGTGCCTGGAGTGGACCCGGCTGGCGGAACGCAGATACGCAGTATTTT. Amino acids: CAWSGPGWRNADTQYF. Full variable domain (outside the CDR3, taken from reference TRBV30 and TRBJ2-3): SQTIHQWPATLVQPVGSPLSLECTVEGTSNPNLYWYRQAAGRGLQLLFYSVGIGQISSEVPQNLSASRPQDRQFILSSKKLLLSDSGFYLCAWSGPGWRNADTQYFGPGTRLTVL.

The CDR3 region is CASSAGTGNTEAFF. The DNA for the CDR3 is TGCGCCAGCAGCGCCGGGACAGGGAACACTGAAGCTTTCTTT. The chain is built from TRBV5-1 and TRBJ1-1; 8 nucleotides line up with TRBD1. Germline values: CDR1 SGHRS, CDR2 YFSETQ. The CDR3 is 14 amino acids. The V gene end was trimmed by 4 bases and the J gene end by 1 base; junction bases not matched to a gene: 3.

The chain uses TRBV30 and TRBJ2-1; D is perhaps TRBD1 (6 bases). V lost 0 bases, J lost 8 bases, and 20 bases lay in between. The length of the CDR3 is 16 residues. Germline V gene lookup returns CDR1 GTSNPN and CDR2 SVGIG (reference sequence). The CDR3 here is CAWSVGRGFSADEQFF. The CDR3 DNA sequence: TGTGCCTGGAGTGTAGGCAGGGGTTTCTCGGCGGATGAGCAGTTCTTC.

The chain couples TRBV28 to TRBJ1-4; 8 positions match TRBD1. The CDR3 covers 16 residues. Germline CDR1 reads MDHEN; CDR2 reads SYDVKM. V gave up 5 bases and J gave up 8 bases; unmatched junction bases: 13. The CDR3 spells CASSPPGQGAREKLFF. CDR3 sequence (DNA): TGTGCCAGCAGTCCCCCTGGTCAGGGGGCTCGGGAAAAACTGTTTTTT.

Only a few counts were recorded for this clone. The chain uses TRBV20-1 and TRBJ1-1; possible D gene TRBD1, 6 bases. The germline V and J ends were trimmed by 6 bases and 5 bases, with 10 bases remaining between them. The CDR3 extends over 11 amino acids. Germline lookup yields CDR1 DFQATT and CDR2 SNEGSKA (reference sequence). The CDR3 protein is CSARGRTEAFF. The CDR3 coding sequence is TGCAGTGCCAGGGGACGGACTGAAGCTTTCTTT.

This clone was counted a single time. The sample holds other DNA sequences that translate to the same CDR3. The chain combines TRBV18 with TRBJ1-1, with a tentative D call TRBD1 (5 bases). V lost 3 bases to trimming and J lost 1 base, with 12 bases between them. The CDR3 extends over 15 amino acids. Germline-derived CDR1 and CDR2 are KGHSH and LQKENI. CDR3 amino acids: CASSPQGGKNTEAFF. In DNA form, the CDR3 reads TGTGCCAGCTCACCGCAGGGTGGCAAGAACACTGAAGCTTTCTTT.

The chain is built from TRBV5-6 and TRBJ2-3; D gene ambiguous. Trimming removed 2 bases at V and 0 bases at J, with 7 bases between. Germline CDR1 and CDR2: SGHDT and YYEEEE. There are 14 residues in the CDR3. The CDR3: CASSFTQSTDTQYF. CDR3 nucleotides: TGTGCCAGCAGCTTTACGCAAAGCACAGATACGCAGTATTTT.